This T cell receptor beta chain came from a study of T cell responses to AZD1222 COVID-19 vaccine. Germline V gene lookup returns CDR1 MDHEN and CDR2 SYDVKM. The CDR3 runs to 15 residues. Trimming left V 7 bases short and J 2 bases short, with 15 bases between. General study results and limits: In a largely white British group with more females than males, clonal diversity was possibly underestimated.

Sequencing used immunoSEQ multiplex PCR; TCRdb keeps in-frame clones, though not all of them. Seen here are 100,000 to 150,000 clones, around 86% observed once, and the top ten hold 20% to 25%. Regarding this clone: The antigen remains undetermined.

This sequence was found in an adult in good health. The chain couples TRBV28 to TRBJ1-5; TRBD1 might be the D (5 bases). Sample: peripheral blood, taken on day 0 of AZD1222 vaccination. CDR3 sequence (DNA): TGTGCCAGCACCCCTTGGGGCGAGGGCAATCAGCCCCAGCATTTT. Translation: CASTPWGEGNQPQHF.